This T cell receptor beta chain comes out of a study of blood T cell repertoires in COVID-19. This table comes from immunoSEQ multiplex PCR, and its TCRdb copy is limited to in-frame clones, with some not included. Of about 180,000 clones in the sample, more than 70% were seen once. CDR1 is LNHDA and CDR2 is SQIVND in the germline V gene (reference sequence). Germline trimming cut 1 base from V and 1 base from J; bases unmatched to any gene: 9. This CDR3 is 18 amino acids long. The TCR originated in a woman aged 25 to 45 who had recovered from COVID-19. The specimen was PBMCs or T cells enriched from blood (not recorded which). The rearrangement joins TRBV19 to TRBJ1-5, with 8 bases that match TRBD1. CDR3 protein: CASSIVAGGLISNQPQHF. The DNA of the CDR3 is TGTGCCAGTAGTATAGTGGCAGGGGGCTTAATCAGCAATCAGCCCCAGCATTTT.